This TCR beta chain is drawn from a study of T cells in Graves' hyperthyroidism and ophthalmopathy. Trimming cost V 4 bases and J 2 bases, with 9 bases left between them. CDR3 length: 13 amino acids. The germline CDR1 and CDR2 sequences are KGHSH and LQKENI. In this sample, this clonotype turned up many times. Antigen: not known. RNA transcripts yielded amplified TCR beta CDR3 regions. Primed by the HTBI set, a first-round RT-PCR was run on the TCR CDR3. TCRdb itself ran the multiplex PCR reads through MiXCR, one entry per CDR3 protein. The data show about 350,000 distinct CDR3 sequences, 15% to 20% seen once. Study-wide points: Blood also held most thyroid clonotypes expanded beyond 0.001.

This receptor was obtained from a woman aged 35 to 49 with Graves' ophthalmopathy. The chain has TRBV18 and TRBJ2-7; D unclear. The sequenced material came from blood. CDR3 coding DNA: TGTGCCAGCTCACTTGCTGATACCTACGAGCAGTACTTC. It yields the protein CASSLADTYEQYF.